The 15 T cell receptor beta chains presented below share a single source sample, sequenced in a study of cytomegalovirus exposure and HLA in healthy donors. Use of 60 Vbeta and 13 Jbeta primers characterized the PCR. The assay was immunoSEQ multiplex PCR, and TCRdb's table has in-frame clones only and misses some. The data show under 200,000 clones, with about 77% seen just once and less than 9% held by the top ten. Sequenced sample: PBMCs. Every receptor here comes from a male donor in good health and CMV-seropositive.

J is TRBJ1-2 and V is TRBV9; 7 bases align to TRBD1. The length of the CDR3 is 17 residues. CDR1 is SGDLS and CDR2 is YYNGEE in the germline V gene. Germline trimming cut 4 bases from V and 8 bases from J; bases unmatched to any gene: 20. Written as DNA, the CDR3 is TGTGCCAGCAGCACCCCGAAGACAGGGTTCGGATCGTGGGGCTACACCTTC. Protein product: CASSTPKTGFGSWGYTF.

This clone was seen a few times. The chain combines TRBV14 with TRBJ1-1; 9 bases are shared with TRBD1. With V trimmed by 5 bases and J by 6 bases, 10 bases remained unmatched. Germline loops: CDR1 SGHDN, CDR2 FVKESK. This CDR3 has 15 amino acids. The CDR3 protein is CASSSAGTGRPEAFF. The CDR3 nucleotides are TGTGCCAGCAGCTCCGCCGGGACAGGGAGACCTGAAGCTTTCTTT.

CDR3 protein: CASSLEASVSTDTQYF. The CDR3 DNA is TGTGCCAGCAGCCTGGAGGCTAGCGTTAGCACAGATACGCAGTATTTT. J is TRBJ2-3 and V is TRBV7-2; possibly TRBD2 for D (6 bases). In germline, CDR1 is SGHTA, CDR2 FQGNSA. The CDR3 has 16 amino acids. V lost 5 bases, J lost 0 bases, and 15 bases lay in between.

CDR3: CASSLGQSYNEQFF. DNA for the CDR3: TGTGCCAGCAGTTTAGGACAGTCCTACAATGAGCAGTTCTTC. The chain uses TRBV6-6 and TRBJ2-1; a weak D match, TRBD1 (6 bases). With 4 bases removed from V and 1 base from J, the gap between germline ends came to 8 bases. From germline, CDR1 is MNHNY and CDR2 SVGAGI (reference sequence). The CDR3 spans 14 residues.

The gene calls are TRBV5-8 and TRBJ1-5; no clear D gene. Trimming cost V 0 bases and J 0 bases, with 7 bases left between them. Looked up from germline, CDR1 is SGHTS and CDR2 is YDEGEE. The CDR3 covers 15 residues. CDR3 nucleotides: TGTGCCAGCAGCTTGGCCTGGCTTAGCAATCAGCCCCAGCATTTT. This translates into CASSLAWLSNQPQHF.

This chain connects TRBV2 to TRBJ2-2; 10 bases are a match to TRBD1. The CDR3 totals 16 residues. CDR1 is SNHLY, CDR2 FYNNEI, per germline. The V and J ends lost 0 bases and 6 bases, in that order; junction bases with no gene match: 4. The CDR3 DNA reads TGTGCCAGCAGTGAAGCGGGGACAGGGGACCCCGGGGAGCTGTTTTTT. Translated: CASSEAGTGDPGELFF.

The rearrangement uses TRBV6-5 and TRBJ2-7; 9 nucleotides align to TRBD1. The germline V gene encodes CDR1 MNHEY and CDR2 SVGAGI. CDR3 size: 14 residues. Trimming cost V 6 bases and J 6 bases; bases outside gene matches: 9. The CDR3 protein is CASSQGGTGTEQYF. DNA of the CDR3: TGTGCCAGCAGCCAGGGGGGGACAGGGACCGAGCAGTACTTC.

The rearrangement links TRBV7-2 to TRBJ1-5; 8 positions agree with TRBD1. The trim removed 1 base at V and 4 bases at J, leaving 0 bases unmatched. From germline, CDR1 is SGHTA and CDR2 FQGNSA. There are 14 residues in the CDR3. The CDR3 nucleotides are TGTGCCAGCAGCTTAGGACAGGGGAATCAGCCCCAGCATTTT. This codes for CASSLGQGNQPQHF. Drawing the rest from reference TRBV7-2 and TRBJ1-5, the complete variable domain is GAGVSQSPSNKVTEKGKDVELRCDPISGHTALYWYRQSLGQGLEFLIYFQGNSAPDKSGLPSDRFSAERTGGSVSTLTIQRTQQEDSAVYLCASSLGQGNQPQHFGDGTRLSIL.

The genes are TRBV30 and TRBJ1-2; possibly TRBD1 for D (6 bases). Trimming took 2 bases from V and 0 from J, leaving 16 bases between them. This CDR3 has 16 residues. Germline V lookup: CDR1 GTSNPN, CDR2 SVGIG (reference sequence). CDR3 region: CAWSIRTAIANYGYTF. CDR3 bases: TGTGCCTGGAGTATTAGGACAGCGATAGCTAACTATGGCTACACCTTC.

The chain is built from TRBV5-4 and TRBJ1-5; D perhaps matches TRBD1 (5 bases). The germline gives CDR1 SGHNT, CDR2 YYREEE (reference sequence). Trimming removed 4 bases at V and 6 bases at J, with 11 bases between. The CDR3 is made up of 13 amino acids. CDR3 nucleotides: TGTGCCAGCAGCCCCTCCGGGGGTCAGCCCCAGCATTTT. Its protein is CASSPSGGQPQHF. The full variable domain, in which reference TRBV5-4 and TRBJ1-5 provide the parts outside the CDR3, is ETGVTQSPTHLIKTRGQQVTLRCSSQSGHNTVSWYQQALGQGPQFIFQYYREEENGRGNFPPRFSGLQFPNYSSELNVNALELDDSALYLCASSPSGGQPQHFGDGTRLSIL.

This clone appeared a few times. This chain uses TRBV6-1 with TRBJ1-1; D is uncertain. Germline loops: CDR1 MNHNS, CDR2 SASEGT. This CDR3 has 13 amino acids. Trimming cost V 9 bases and J 2 bases, with 13 bases left between them. The CDR3 region has the DNA TGTGCCAGTCGTGTAACAGATAACACTGAAGCTTTCTTT. This encodes CASRVTDNTEAFF.

The chain links TRBV4-3 to TRBJ2-1, with D maybe TRBD1 (5 bases). Germline-derived CDR1 and CDR2 are LGHNA and YSLEER. CDR3 length: 17 amino acids. Trimming stripped 3 bases from V and 1 base from J, with 16 bases between. CDR3 protein: CASSQRGVTVSYNEQFF. DNA for the CDR3: TGCGCCAGCAGCCAGCGTGGTGTGACAGTATCCTACAATGAGCAGTTCTTC.

V usage is TRBV5-6 and J usage is TRBJ2-7; 9 bases are shared with TRBD2. Germline CDR1 SGHDT, CDR2 YYEEEE. Germline trimming cut 2 bases from V and 3 bases from J; bases unmatched to any gene: 3. The CDR3 loop spans 14 amino acids. The CDR3 sequence: CASSFAGGHYEQYF. The CDR3 DNA is TGTGCCAGCAGCTTTGCGGGGGGGCACTACGAGCAGTACTTC.

This clone has just a few counts. The rearrangement links TRBV5-6 to TRBJ1-2; D is ambiguous. V was cut by 3 bases and J by 1 base, with 13 bases left in between. Germline CDR1 and CDR2: SGHDT and YYEEEE. The CDR3 sequence is 15 residues long. The CDR3: CASSSRGAGNYGYTF. In DNA form, the CDR3 reads TGTGCCAGCAGCTCCCGCGGTGCGGGTAACTATGGCTACACCTTC.

V gene TRBV10-3 combines with J gene TRBJ2-7; TRBD1 matches at 9 bases. The CDR3 runs 15 residues. V was pared by 2 bases and J by 5 bases, with 7 bases of the junction left unmatched. CDR1 is ENHRY, CDR2 SYGVKD, per germline. The CDR3 coding sequence is TGTGCCATCAGTGAGACCCCGGACAGGGGCCACGAGCAGTACTTC. Its protein product is CAISETPDRGHEQYF.